What follows is one TCR beta chain and its context. Antigen unknown. One junction end does not reproduce the germline sequence, and a read error may be involved. The source of the sample is a study of cytomegalovirus exposure and HLA in healthy donors. The wider study: Previous work identified around 120 million unique TCR beta sequences from about 179 million T cells.

Germline CDR1 SEHNR, CDR2 FQNEAQ (reference sequence). The CDR3 loop spans 14 amino acids. General study results and limits: V- and J-gene trimming of TCR beta was linked (in a later analysis) to a missense DCLRE1C variant. Follow-up analysis found HLA locus-dependent TCR association rates, highest for DRB1 and lowest for HLA-C. The analysis excluded some indistinguishable V segments, including TRBV6-2 and TRBV6-3.

PCR used 60 Vbeta primers and 13 Jbeta primers. This table comes from immunoSEQ multiplex PCR, and its TCRdb copy is limited to in-frame clones, with some not included. The sample carries roughly 98,000 clones, roughly 79% recorded once. The chain carries TRBV7-9 and TRBJ2-5; possibly TRBD2 for D (6 bases). The sequence derives from a man aged 35-49 years in good health and CMV-seronegative. The material sequenced was PBMCs. Written as DNA, the CDR3 is TGTTCCAGCAGCTTGGGGGACTTCCAAGAGACCCAGTACTTC. Amino acids: CSSSLGDFQETQYF.